The 21 T cell receptor beta chains below were found in one sample sequenced in a study of tumor-infiltrating lymphocytes in oesophageal squamous cell carcinoma. TCRdb recomputed calls from the PCR reads with MiXCR, one row per CDR3 protein. In the table there are some 14,000 distinct CDR3 sequences, 50% of which are singletons. Sample: esophageal tumor tissue. These receptors all come from a male donor with esophageal squamous cell carcinoma.

This clonotype was counted a few times. The chain carries TRBV11-1 and TRBJ2-5; TRBD1 matches at 8 bases. Trimming took 1 base from V and 5 from J; bases not matched to a gene: 9. CDR1 is SGHAT and CDR2 is FQDESV in the germline V gene (reference sequence). The CDR3 totals 16 residues. The CDR3 nucleotides read TGTGCCAGCAGCTTAGAGGGCAGGGGGCTTTTGGAGACCCAGTACTTC. Protein product: CASSLEGRGLLETQYF.

A remark on this clonotype: Here the CDR3 omits its conserved ending phenylalanine or tryptophan, so a read error is the likely source. The limits of the CDR3 on the DNA are not certain, so only TCRdb's listed CDR3 is given. V gene TRBV10-3 combines with J gene TRBJ2-6; the table's D call, TRBD2, has no DNA check behind it. Both ends counted, the CDR3 spans 18 residues. The germline CDR1 and CDR2 sequences are ENHRY and SYGVKD. The CDR3 here is CAIRPGLAGALDNEQFFG.

The V and J genes are TRBV7-4 and TRBJ1-2, with a weak D call TRBD1 (5 bases). The V end lost 4 bases, the J end lost 1 base, and 13 bases lay between the germline ends. Germline V CDR1 and CDR2: SGHVT, SQSDAQ. The CDR3 loop spans 15 amino acids. The CDR3 region is CASSSLGAGNYGYTF. The CDR3 DNA reads as TGTGCCAGCAGCTCCCTAGGGGCCGGTAACTATGGCTACACCTTC.

V gene TRBV12-3 or TRBV12-4 combines with J gene TRBJ2-7, with 9 bases that match TRBD2. Gene TRBJ2-5 matches the end of the DNA better, so the J call may be wrong. The CDR3 runs 15 residues. CDR3 in DNA: TGTGCCAGCAGCCAGATAGCGGGAGCCCCAGAGACCCAGTACTTC. This translates into CASSQIAGAPETQYF.

This clonotype has a handful of counts. This CDR3 is missing its conserved last phenylalanine or tryptophan, likely due to a read error. The DNA is omitted, as the CDR3 cannot be located on it reliably, and the CDR3 follows TCRdb's listing. This chain connects TRBV7-2 to TRBJ2-1. The CDR3 has 13 amino acids, counting both end residues. Germline CDR1 reads SGHTA; CDR2 reads FQGNSA. CDR3 residues: CASSLTYEQYFGN.

In regard to this clonotype: Because the CDR3 is missing its conserved closing phenylalanine or tryptophan, this is likely a read error. Written as DNA, the CDR3 is TGTGCCAGCAGGAAGAATGCAAAACTGTTTTTA. It yields the protein CASRKNAKLFL. V usage is TRBV6-1 and J usage is TRBJ1-4; D gene uncertain. Germline-derived CDR1 and CDR2 are MNHNS and SASEGT. This CDR3 contains 11 residues.

V gene TRBV7-6 combines with J gene TRBJ2-1; 7 bases align to TRBD2. The CDR3 sequence is 17 residues long. V lost 0 bases and J lost 1; bases outside the gene matches: 6. CDR1 is SGHVS, CDR2 FNYEAQ, per germline. CDR3 sequence (DNA): TGTGCCAGCAGCTTAGCCTACGATAGCGGGTCCTACAATGAGCAGTTCTTC. Translated, it gives CASSLAYDSGSYNEQFF.

This clonotype has a single count. The chain links TRBV5-1 to TRBJ2-1, with a weak D call TRBD2 (6 bases). The ends were cut back, 2 bases at V and 13 bases at J, with 19 bases in the middle. The CDR3 is 14 amino acids. Germline CDR1 is SGHRS and CDR2 is YFSETQ. CDR3: CASSFGGDGETQFF. The CDR3 region has the DNA TGCGCCAGCAGCTTTGGCGGGGACGGAGAGACCCAGTTCTTC. The full variable domain, rest sourced from reference TRBV5-1 and TRBJ2-1, is KAGVTQTPRYLIKTRGQQVTLSCSPISGHRSVSWYQQTPGQGLQFLFEYFSETQRNKGNFPGRFSGRQFSNSRSEMNVSTLELGDSALYLCASSFGGDGETQFFGPGTRLTVL.

As concerns this clonotype: Sequence at one end of the junction differs from germline and may be a read error. This chain uses TRBV7-6 with TRBJ2-5; the match to TRBD2 covers 11 bases. The germline V gene encodes CDR1 SGHVS and CDR2 FNYEAQ. The CDR3 contains 15 residues. In DNA form, the CDR3 reads TGTGCTAGCAGCTTAGCGGGGGGGTACCAAGAGACCCAGTACTTC. Translated: CASSLAGGYQETQYF.

About this clonotype: A junction end diverges from the germline sequence, so it may reflect a read error. This sequence joins TRBV6-6 and TRBJ2-1, with 8 bases that match TRBD2. Per germline, CDR1 MNHNY and CDR2 SVGAGI (reference sequence). The CDR3 runs to 10 residues. This CDR3 is CASSSPTGGF. The DNA of the CDR3 is TGTGCCAGCAGTTCGCCTACGGGAGGGTTC.

The chain has TRBV24-1 and TRBJ1-4; unclear D gene. Germline CDR1 reads KGHDR; CDR2 reads SFDVKD. The CDR3 is 15 amino acids. Trimming shortened V by 4 bases and J by 8 bases, and 16 bases separated the two germline ends. The CDR3 loop reads CATSEGRYIQEKLFF. CDR3 coding DNA: TGTGCCACCAGTGAGGGGAGGTACATTCAGGAAAAACTGTTTTTT.

This clonotype occurred many times. CDR3 DNA: TGTGCCAGCACCTTCCGATGGGAGGAGAGGATGGCCAAAAACATTCAGTACTTC. It translates to CASTFRWEERMAKNIQYF. The chain has TRBV5-6 and TRBJ2-4; tentative D call: TRBD2 (6 bases). This CDR3 spans 18 amino acids. V lost 6 bases and J 1 base, leaving 23 bases between the germline ends. The germline CDR1 and CDR2 sequences are SGHDT and YYEEEE.

The chain is built from TRBV10-3 and TRBJ2-1; 7 bases align to TRBD2. The CDR3 is 15 amino acids. Germline V gene sequence: CDR1 ENHRY, CDR2 SYGVKD. V was pared by 10 bases and J by 10 bases, with 19 bases of the junction left unmatched. As DNA, the CDR3 is TGTGCCACCAGCGGGCCAGCGGGGCCCTCCTACGAGCAGTTCTTC. This translates into CATSGPAGPSYEQFF.

This sequence joins TRBV7-2 and TRBJ2-7; 9 nucleotides line up with TRBD1. The J call is in doubt because the DNA end fits TRBJ2-1 better. Germline lookup yields CDR1 SGHTA and CDR2 FQGNSA. There are 16 residues in the CDR3. For the CDR3, the DNA is TGTGCCAGCAGCTTAGGGCGGGACAGGGCTTTGGATGAGCAGTTCTTC. It codes for CASSLGRDRALDEQFF.

The chain uses TRBV7-2 and TRBJ2-3; tentatively, D is TRBD1 (6 bases). The end of the DNA aligns better with TRBJ2-1, so the J call may be wrong. The CDR3 length is 16 residues. Germline V gene lookup returns CDR1 SGHTA and CDR2 FQGNSA. CDR3 residues: CASSLFMPGVKREQFF. For the CDR3, the DNA is TGTGCCAGCAGCTTATTTATGCCAGGGGTTAAGCGTGAGCAGTTCTTC.

This clonotype rates as medium-sized. A read error may explain this, as a much larger clone is one base away. The J gene is TRBJ2-1, the V gene TRBV6-1; TRBD1 might be the D (6 bases). The DNA end favors TRBJ2-7, so the J call may be wrong. Germline V gives CDR1 MNHNS, CDR2 SASEGT. This CDR3 is built from 15 residues. The CDR3: CASKVNRATYNEQYF. The CDR3 nucleotides are TGTGCCAGCAAAGTCAACAGGGCTACCTACAATGAGCAGTACTTC.

This clonotype showed up just a few times. The chain is built from TRBV10-2 and TRBJ1-1; possibly TRBD1 for D (6 bases). This CDR3 is built from 16 residues. Trimming cost V 7 bases and J 0 bases, with 18 bases left between them. The germline CDR1 and CDR2 sequences are WSHSY and SAAADI. The CDR3 reads CASMRWGGDMNTEAFF. For the CDR3, the DNA is TGCGCCAGCATGAGATGGGGGGGCGATATGAACACTGAAGCTTTCTTT.

This clonotype was seen ten or more times. The chain carries TRBV2 and TRBJ1-1; D remains ambiguous. The germline V gene has CDR1 SNHLY and CDR2 FYNNEI. The CDR3 has 14 residues. V gave up 6 bases and J gave up 2 bases, with 13 bases separating them. This CDR3 reads CASRGWLSNTEAFF. The DNA of the CDR3 is TGTGCCAGCAGGGGGTGGCTCAGTAACACTGAAGCTTTCTTT.

The J gene is TRBJ1-2, the V gene TRBV7-6; D is uncertain. V was shortened by 6 bases and J by 8 bases, with 19 bases between the two germline ends. Germline-derived CDR1 and CDR2 are SGHVS and FNYEAQ. The CDR3 is made up of 14 amino acids. This CDR3 reads CASRSIAGSKGYTF. CDR3 nucleotide sequence: TGTGCCAGCAGGTCTATCGCGGGCTCCAAGGGCTACACCTTC.

The rearrangement links TRBV28 to TRBJ2-5; D not resolved. The J call may be mistaken, given a closer DNA end match to TRBJ2-7. This CDR3 spans 11 amino acids. CDR1 and CDR2 from the germline V gene are MDHEN and SYDVKM. CDR3 region: CASSLMFEQYF. The CDR3 DNA sequence: TGTGCCAGCAGTTTGATGTTCGAGCAGTACTTC.

This clonotype counts as large. It may be a read error: a sequence one base away is much more abundant. The genes are TRBV7-6 and TRBJ2-7; a weak D match, TRBD2 (6 bases). Germline CDR1 reads SGHVS; CDR2 reads FNYEAQ. V was clipped by 5 bases and J by 7 bases, with 24 bases between them. The CDR3 loop spans 16 amino acids. The CDR3 protein is CASSPIYAGGRNEQYF. Written as DNA, the CDR3 is TGTGCCAGCAGCCCTATTTATGCCGGGGGTCGTAATGAGCAGTACTTC.